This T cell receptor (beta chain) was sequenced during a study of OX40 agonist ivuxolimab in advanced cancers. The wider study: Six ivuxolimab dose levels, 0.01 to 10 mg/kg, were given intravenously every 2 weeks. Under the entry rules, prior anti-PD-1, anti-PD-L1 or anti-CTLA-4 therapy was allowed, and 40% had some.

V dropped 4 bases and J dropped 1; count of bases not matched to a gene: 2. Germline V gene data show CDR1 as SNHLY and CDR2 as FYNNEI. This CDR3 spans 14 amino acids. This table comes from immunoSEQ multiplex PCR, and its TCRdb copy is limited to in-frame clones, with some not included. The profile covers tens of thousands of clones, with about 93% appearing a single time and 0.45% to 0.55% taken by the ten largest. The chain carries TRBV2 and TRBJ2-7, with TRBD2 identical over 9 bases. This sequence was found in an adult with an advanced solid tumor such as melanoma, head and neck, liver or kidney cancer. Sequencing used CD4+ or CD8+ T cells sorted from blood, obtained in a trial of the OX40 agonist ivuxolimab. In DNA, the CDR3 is TGTGCCAGCAGTGTTAGCGGGAGTTCCTACGAGCAGTACTTC. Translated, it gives CASSVSGSSYEQYF. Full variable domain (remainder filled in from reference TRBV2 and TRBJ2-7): EPEVTQTPSHQVTQMGQEVILRCVPISNHLYFYWYRQILGQKVEFLVSFYNNEISEKSEIFDDQFSVERPDGSNFTLKIRSTKLEDSAMYFCASSVSGSSYEQYFGPGTRLTVT.